The TCR beta chain described here comes from a study of CD8+ T cells in alopecia areata. Once RNA had been extracted, it was reverse transcribed into cDNA to act as the sequencing template. Clones were read by immunoSEQ multiplex PCR, and TCRdb kept only the in-frame ones, dropping some. Of about 140,000 clones listed, roughly three fifths are singletons. The CDR3 contains 13 residues. The V segment lost 3 bases and the J segment 3 bases; nucleotides outside the gene matches: 2. Germline values: CDR1 PRHDT, CDR2 FYEKMQ (reference sequence). The TCR comes from a human donor with alopecia areata. The V call is TRBV13, the J call TRBJ2-7; 7 nucleotides align to TRBD1. This sample comprised CD4+ T cells sorted from blood, obtained at week 0. The CDR3 DNA sequence: TGTGCCAGCAGCTTCAACAGGGGCTACGAGCAGTACTTC. The encoded protein is CASSFNRGYEQYF.